This T cell receptor (beta chain) was profiled in a study of shared clonotypes between healthy human individuals (dated by TCRdb to about 2020). With regard to the full study: The cohort included a few men and a couple of women between 18 and 49 years of age. For each donor, CD4 naive and CD4 memory were each run on three plates, CD8 naive on two plates, and CD8 memory on one plate. To estimate repertoire size and how much clonotypes are shared between individuals, the study performed deep sequencing of blood TCR repertoires from roughly five healthy adults. Each donor's leukapheresis produced roughly between about 0.8 and 8.9 billion PBMCs. To increase sequencing depth and limit assay-specific biases, different laboratories used diverse techniques to prepare libraries and sequence TCR repertoires.

Using the deep immunoSEQ assay, TCR CDR3 regions were amplified from genomic DNA by multiplex PCR. Extracted genomic DNA from each cell subset was spread evenly across all wells of several immunoSEQ 96-well plates, with each plate serving as a replicate. For sorted subsets, about 200 ng genomic DNA, equal to 30,000 to 35,000 T cell genomes, was loaded into each replicate PCR. Purified libraries were quantified with a Qubit 3.0 fluorometer, sized on a Bioanalyzer 2100, and re-quantified with the KAPA Library Quantification kit. A separate single-read 150-cycle Illumina NextSeq 550 flow cell was used to sequence each immunoSEQ 96-well plate. The source study handled its data this way. The immunoSEQ output contained only junctional sequences without quality scores, so filtering could not match that applied to full-length reads. To assign V/J genes and CDR3, sequences were annotated using PyIR, a Python wrapper for IgBLAST v1.9, with IMGT germline references. Reads were removed for weak V/J assignments (E-value above 1e-6), missing CDR3, stop codons, out-of-frame junctions, or ambiguous translated residues. V3J clonotypes were defined as sequences sharing an identical inferred V gene, J gene, and CDR3 amino acid sequence. The percentage overlap between two repertoires was calculated by dividing the number of shared unique clonotypes by the size of the smaller repertoire. Repertoire richness was assessed with RTK rarefaction, the Chao1 estimator, and Recon v2.1 estimates of unobserved clonotypes. Generation probabilities were computed with OLGA for all TCRbeta clonotypes obtained by the gDNA method from a handful of donors. Not all clones reach the TCRdb copy of this immuneACCESS table, which keeps in-frame sequences only. Checked studies attribute under half of the gap to unresolved V genes and leave the rest unexplained. The V and J calls and clone size come from that table; D and trimming were worked out from the DNA. This sample has more than 2 million clones in its table, and approximately 96% of those were observed once. 0.1% to 0.15% of the sample is held by the ten biggest clonotypes.

About this clone itself: No cognate antigen has been identified for it. Base qualities were left out, and no much larger clone turns up one base away.

Study-wide conclusions, independent of this receptor: Because the study included only a small number of donors, the genetic and exposure-history diversity represented was limited. Pairwise subsampling led to the expectation that sequencing depth would affect the degree of clonotype sharing among donors. When several donors were compared, the shared fraction of clonotypes was about 5% for naive CD4, roughly 3.3% for naive CD8, 2% to 2.5% for memory CD4, and 0.35% to 0.4% for memory CD8. Estimated clonotype richness was generally larger for naive than for memory subsets. Sampling was restricted to blood, and TCR repertoires in tissues likely differ from the TCR repertoires found in blood. Rarefaction of sorted-subset datasets indicated incomplete sequencing despite the large sequencing depth. Higher generation probabilities were observed for clonotypes shared by all four sorted-subset donors than for non-shared clonotypes.

The donors were healthy, HIV-negative adults with no recently reported acute infections or vaccinations. All donors were Caucasian adults living in Nashville, Tennessee, USA. CD4+ T cells were enriched through magnetic negative selection, after which naive cells were positively selected on CD45RA and the remaining negative fraction served as the memory subset. Blood was collected by leukapheresis, and PBMCs were isolated by Ficoll-Histopaque density gradient centrifugation and then cryopreserved in liquid nitrogen vapor phase. Analytical flow cytometry was used to check the purity and quantity of each magnetically sorted T cell population. Genomic DNA was isolated from each sorted fraction and quantified by UV absorbance on a Nanodrop 2000c. The CDR3 runs 16 residues from the cysteine to the phenylalanine. Only the CDR3 part of the read is kept: 48 bases, read in frame from the first base. V is trimmed back by 0 bases and J by 7 bases, and the junction contains 6 bases that no gene match accounts for. Sequences MNHEY (CDR1) and SVGAGI (CDR2) are obtained from the germline V gene.

This sequence was found in a man between 18 and 29 years old in good health. Sequencing was carried out using naive CD4+ T cells sorted from blood. The label giving this sample's cell subset or site can be read as: CD45RA+ positively selected. The chain couples TRBV6-5 to TRBJ2-1; TRBD1 matches 10 bases in the middle. For the CDR3, the sequence is CASSYSRQGARNEQFF. The bases are TGTGCCAGCAGTTACTCGAGACAGGGGGCGAGGAATGAGCAGTTCTTC.